These 21 T cell receptor beta chains were sequenced from one sample in a study of blood T cell repertoires in COVID-19. Profiling relied on immunoSEQ multiplex PCR, and the TCRdb table lists in-frame clones only, not all of them. The sample has some 150,000 clones, almost 80% seen once. Sequenced input: PBMCs or T cells enriched from blood (not recorded which). The source is a woman in her 50s who had recovered from COVID-19.

The rearrangement joins TRBV3-1 (or the pseudogene TRBV3-2) to TRBJ2-1; TRBD2 agrees at 14 bases. CDR3 length: 16 amino acids. The ends lost 4 bases at V and 4 bases at J; junction bases unmatched: 3. Germline CDR1 and CDR2: LGHDT and YNNKEL (reference sequence). The CDR3 protein is CASSPGLAGAYNEQFF. CDR3 DNA: TGTGCCAGCAGCCCGGGACTAGCGGGGGCTTACAATGAGCAGTTCTTC.

This sequence joins TRBV11-3 and TRBJ2-1; the match to TRBD2 covers 8 bases. J was trimmed by 10 bases and V by 1 base; bases with no gene match: 9. This CDR3 contains 15 residues. Germline CDR1 SGHNT, CDR2 YENEEA. The CDR3 is CASSLAGGPSGEQFF. The CDR3 DNA sequence: TGTGCCAGCAGCTTAGCGGGAGGGCCATCGGGGGAGCAGTTCTTC.

This rearrangement joins TRBV5-1 to TRBJ2-3; 10 positions agree with TRBD2. The CDR3 is 18 amino acids. Germline V gives CDR1 SGHRS, CDR2 YFSETQ. V was pared by 0 bases and J by 3 bases, with 10 bases of the junction left unmatched. CDR3 amino acids: CASSLVPSGGPRTDTQYF. The CDR3, as DNA: TGCGCCAGCAGCTTGGTCCCTAGCGGGGGCCCCAGAACAGATACGCAGTATTTT.

This chain connects TRBV18 to TRBJ1-2; D not certain. The V gene's germline CDR1 is KGHSH and CDR2 LQKENI. With 2 bases removed from V and 8 bases from J, the gap between germline ends came to 9 bases. This CDR3 region has 12 residues. The CDR3 coding sequence is TGTGCCAGCTCACCAGGGGAGGGAGGCTACACCTTC. Translation gives CASSPGEGGYTF.

This chain links TRBV3-1 (or the pseudogene TRBV3-2) with TRBJ2-5, with 8 bases that match TRBD2. The CDR3 is 14 residues long. V trimming: 4 bases; J trimming: 3 bases; junction bases outside the gene matches: 4. Germline V gene data show CDR1 as LGHDT and CDR2 as YNNKEL (reference sequence). CDR3 sequence: CASSPTGGKETQYF. DNA for the CDR3: TGTGCCAGCAGCCCAACGGGAGGGAAAGAGACCCAGTACTTC.

This rearrangement joins TRBV10-1 to TRBJ2-3, with 11 bases identical to TRBD2. This CDR3 is 15 amino acids long. The V and J ends lost 3 bases and 4 bases, in that order; junction bases with no gene match: 3. The germline gives CDR1 WNHNN, CDR2 SYGVQD (reference sequence). CDR3 in amino acids: CASSELAGASDTQYF. CDR3 sequence (DNA): TGCGCCAGCAGTGAACTAGCGGGAGCATCAGATACGCAGTATTTT.

The chain carries TRBV7-9 and TRBJ2-1; TRBD1 aligns across 8 bases. Germline V gene sequence: CDR1 SEHNR, CDR2 FQNEAQ (reference sequence). After removal of 3 bases from V and 9 bases from J, the junction contained 4 bases not matched to a gene. The length of the CDR3 is 13 residues. In DNA, the CDR3 is TGTGCCAGCAGCTTGGACAGGGTGACTGAGCAGTTCTTC. The encoded protein is CASSLDRVTEQFF.

Worth noting for this clone: The sample holds other DNA sequences that translate to the same CDR3. This chain links TRBV19 with TRBJ1-2; the D gene is possibly TRBD1 (6 bases). This CDR3 has 15 residues. Trimming took 3 bases from V and 4 from J, leaving 15 bases between them. Germline CDR1 LNHDA, CDR2 SQIVND (reference sequence). The CDR3 spells CASSIGSDRPYGYTF. For the CDR3, the DNA is TGTGCCAGTAGTATCGGCAGTGACAGGCCCTATGGCTACACCTTC.

The V gene is TRBV18, the J gene TRBJ2-7; 7 positions agree with TRBD2. The V and J ends lost 6 bases and 0 bases, in that order; junction bases with no gene match: 8. Looked up from germline, CDR1 is KGHSH and CDR2 is LQKENI. The CDR3 runs to 15 residues. The chain's CDR3 is CASSSSGGGSYEQYF. The CDR3 region has the DNA TGTGCCAGCTCTTCGTCAGGCGGGGGCTCCTACGAGCAGTACTTC. The whole variable domain, filled in from reference TRBV18 and TRBJ2-7, reads NAGVMQNPRHLVRRRGQEARLRCSPMKGHSHVYWYRQLPEEGLKFMVYLQKENIIDESGMPKERFSAEFPKEGPSILRIQQVVRGDSAAYFCASSSSGGGSYEQYFGPGTRLTVT.

This clone was detected only a few times. This chain connects TRBV27 to TRBJ1-2, with 7 bases aligning to TRBD1. V was pared by 3 bases and J by 8 bases, with 18 bases of the junction left unmatched. Germline lookup yields CDR1 MNHEY and CDR2 SMNVEV (reference sequence). The CDR3 has 17 residues. The CDR3 here is CASSLTLGDSYYRGYTF. The CDR3 DNA is TGTGCCAGCAGTTTGACCCTCGGGGACAGCTATTATCGCGGCTACACCTTC.

This chain links TRBV27 with TRBJ1-1; 7 positions match TRBD1. Germline CDR1 is MNHEY and CDR2 is SMNVEV (reference sequence). This CDR3 comprises 16 residues. Germline trimming cut 3 bases from V and 4 bases from J; bases unmatched to any gene: 11. CDR3 in amino acids: CASSLVVGGGGTEAFF. DNA of the CDR3: TGTGCCAGCAGTTTGGTCGTAGGGGGCGGTGGCACTGAAGCTTTCTTT.

This clone was recorded a few times. The genes are TRBV9 and TRBJ1-6, with 8 bases matching TRBD1. Germline CDR1 SGDLS, CDR2 YYNGEE. V dropped 3 bases and J dropped 5; count of bases not matched to a gene: 4. The CDR3 runs to 15 residues. This CDR3 reads CASSDRTGNNSPLHF. CDR3 sequence (DNA): TGTGCCAGCAGCGACAGGACAGGGAATAATTCACCCCTCCACTTT.

The V call is TRBV5-4, the J call TRBJ1-1; 9 positions agree with TRBD1. The V segment lost 5 bases and the J segment 1 base; nucleotides outside the gene matches: 3. Germline V gene data show CDR1 as SGHNT and CDR2 as YYREEE (reference sequence). The CDR3 spans 14 residues. The CDR3 reads CASRRDRENTEAFF. The CDR3 DNA is TGTGCCAGCAGGCGGGACAGGGAGAACACTGAAGCTTTCTTT.

This clone appeared a single time. The rearrangement uses TRBV28 and TRBJ1-1; no reliable D call. This CDR3 is built from 15 residues. V gave up 5 bases and J gave up 4 bases, with 17 bases separating them. Germline V gives CDR1 MDHEN, CDR2 SYDVKM. The CDR3 DNA reads as TGTGCCAGCAGTACCCCACAGACCGGGAGCACTGAAGCTTTCTTT. Translation: CASSTPQTGSTEAFF.

This sequence joins TRBV11-1 and TRBJ1-2; 11 nucleotides agree with TRBD1. V dropped 3 bases and J dropped 4; count of bases not matched to a gene: 7. This CDR3 contains 16 residues. The germline V gene has CDR1 SGHAT and CDR2 FQDESV (reference sequence). CDR3 loop: CASSLGSGTGGYGYTF. The CDR3 DNA follows: TGTGCCAGCAGCTTGGGTTCCGGGACAGGGGGCTATGGCTACACCTTC.

The J gene is TRBJ1-3, the V gene TRBV7-9; D gene uncertain. Trimming left V 6 bases short and J 1 base short, with 10 bases between. This CDR3 contains 14 residues. CDR1 is SEHNR, CDR2 FQNEAQ, per germline (reference sequence). CDR3 nucleotide sequence: TGTGCCAGCAGGCCGACAATATCTGGAAACACCATATATTTT. Its translation: CASRPTISGNTIYF. Filled out from reference TRBV7-9 and TRBJ1-3, the complete variable domain reads DTGVSQNPRHKITKRGQNVTFRCDPISEHNRLYWYRQTLGQGPEFLTYFQNEAQLEKSRLLSDRFSAERPKGSFSTLEIQRTEQGDSAMYLCASRPTISGNTIYFGEGSWLTVV.

This rearrangement joins TRBV7-9 to TRBJ2-5; D is perhaps TRBD1 (7 bases). Trimming removed 3 bases from V and 5 bases from J, with 13 bases in between. CDR1 is SEHNR and CDR2 is FQNEAQ in the germline V gene (reference sequence). The CDR3 consists of 14 residues. CDR3 in DNA: TGTGCCAGCAGCTTCACAGGGGCGGGGGAGACCCAGTACTTC. Its protein product is CASSFTGAGETQYF.

The chain carries TRBV20-1 and TRBJ2-1; 7 bases are shared with TRBD2. The CDR3 sequence is 13 residues long. The V gene's germline CDR1 is DFQATT and CDR2 SNEGSKA (reference sequence). V shed 3 bases, J shed 8 bases, and the junction held 7 bases outside the gene matches. CDR3 DNA: TGCAGTGCTAGTCCCTGGGGGAGGGATGAGCAGTTCTTC. Its translation: CSASPWGRDEQFF.

This clone has more than one count but fewer than ten. The chain carries TRBV19 and TRBJ1-1, with 8 nucleotides matching TRBD1. The V and J ends lost 7 bases and 4 bases, in that order; junction bases with no gene match: 8. Germline V gene lookup returns CDR1 LNHDA and CDR2 SQIVND (reference sequence). CDR3 length: 14 amino acids. The DNA for the CDR3 is TGTGCCAGTAATACTCAGGGGGCGGTCACTGAAGCTTTCTTT. It encodes CASNTQGAVTEAFF.

This clone has only a few counts. V gene TRBV6-5 combines with J gene TRBJ2-1; 12 positions agree with TRBD2. V shed 2 bases and J 9 bases; nucleotides not matched to a gene: 8. The CDR3 runs to 16 residues. CDR1 MNHEY and CDR2 SVGAGI come from the germline V gene. The CDR3 loop is CASSYLAGGRLGEQFF. CDR3 DNA: TGTGCCAGCAGTTACCTAGCGGGAGGGCGTTTGGGTGAGCAGTTCTTC.

The sample holds a few counts of this clone. The chain couples TRBV7-9 to TRBJ1-1, with D tentatively TRBD1 (5 bases). V was cut by 5 bases and J by 5 bases, with 15 bases left in between. This CDR3 spans 14 amino acids. Germline values: CDR1 SEHNR, CDR2 FQNEAQ (reference sequence). The CDR3 DNA reads as TGTGCCAGCAGCCAAATACCCCGGGGGACTGAAGCTTTCTTT. Protein sequence: CASSQIPRGTEAFF.